This T cell receptor beta chain was identified during a study of cytomegalovirus exposure and HLA in healthy donors. For the study at large: Caucasian-associated ancestry cluster membership applied to about 83% of 300 to 450 genotyped donors.

This clone was seen a few times. PCR involved 60 Vbeta and 13 Jbeta primers. Using immunoSEQ multiplex PCR, the repertoire was profiled, and TCRdb retains in-frame clones only, with some absent. The sample has approximately 170,000 clones; about 80% are singletons. CDR3 size: 15 residues. Germline CDR1 is MRHNA and CDR2 is SNTAGT. V shed 0 bases and J shed 4 bases, with 11 bases lying between them. The receptor's source is a man aged 18 to 29 in good health and CMV-seropositive. The V gene is TRBV6-4, the J gene TRBJ2-3; no firm D call. Sequencing was done on a sample of PBMCs. The CDR3 spells CASSDSNSVADTQYF. As DNA, the CDR3 is TGTGCCAGCAGTGACTCGAATAGTGTCGCAGATACGCAGTATTTT.